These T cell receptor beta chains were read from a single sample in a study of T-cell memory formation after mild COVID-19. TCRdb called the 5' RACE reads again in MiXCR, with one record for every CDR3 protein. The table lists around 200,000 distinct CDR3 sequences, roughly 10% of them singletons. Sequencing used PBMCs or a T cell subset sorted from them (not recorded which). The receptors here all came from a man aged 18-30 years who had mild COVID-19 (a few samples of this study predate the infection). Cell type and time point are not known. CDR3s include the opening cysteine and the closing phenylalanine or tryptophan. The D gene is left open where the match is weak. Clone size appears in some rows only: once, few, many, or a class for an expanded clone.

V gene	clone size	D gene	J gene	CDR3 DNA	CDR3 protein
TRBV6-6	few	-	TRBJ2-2	TGTGCCAGCATCAAGTCGAAGAACACCGGGGAGCTGTTTTTT	CASIKSKNTGELFF
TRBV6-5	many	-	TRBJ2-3	TGTGCCAGCAGTTACTCGGGTTTAGATATCACAGATACGCAGTATTTT	CASSYSGLDITDTQYF
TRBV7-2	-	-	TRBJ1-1	TGTGCCAGCAGCTTGGGGGGGGTTATCAGGGCCACTGAAGCTTTCTTT	CASSLGGVIRATEAFF
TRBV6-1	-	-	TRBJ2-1	TGTGCCAGCAACCGAGTCGGGAATAGCCTCTACAATGAGCAGTTCTTC	CASNRVGNSLYNEQFF
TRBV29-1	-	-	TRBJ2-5	TGCAGCGGATGGGGACCAGAGACCCAGTACTTC	CSGWGPETQYF
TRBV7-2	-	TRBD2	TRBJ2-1	TGTGCCAGCAGCCGCCGGGGGGGGAGCTCCTACAATGAGCAGTTCTTC	CASSRRGGSSYNEQFF
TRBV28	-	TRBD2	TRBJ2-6	TGTGCCAGCAGTTCCGGGACTAGCGGCTCTGGGGCCAACGTCCTGACTTTC	CASSSGTSGSGANVLTF
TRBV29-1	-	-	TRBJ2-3	TGCAGCGTTATAAATCGGGACGCAGCCGATACGCAGTATTTT	CSVINRDAADTQYF
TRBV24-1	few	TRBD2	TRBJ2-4	TGTGCCACCAGTGATCCCCGGCGGGGGGGAGGAAACATTCAGTACTTC	CATSDPRRGGGNIQYF
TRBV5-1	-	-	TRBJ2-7	TGCGCCAGCAGCAACGCACAGGCCTACGAGCAGTACTTC	CASSNAQAYEQYF
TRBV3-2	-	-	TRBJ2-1	TGTGCCAGCAGTTCTCTCACCCCCGGAACAGGCTACAATGAGCAGTTCTTC	CASSSLTPGTGYNEQFF
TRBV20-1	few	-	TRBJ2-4	TGCAGTGCTCCATATCTTGCCAAAAACATTCAGTACTTC	CSAPYLAKNIQYF
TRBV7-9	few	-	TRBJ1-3	TGTGCCAGCAGCTTCCAGGCCCAGGCAGAGATATATTTT	CASSFQAQAEIYF
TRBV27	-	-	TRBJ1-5	TGTGCCAGCAGCCGAACCCAGAGCGGCCAGCCCCAGCATTTT	CASSRTQSGQPQHF
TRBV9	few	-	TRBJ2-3	TGTGCCAGCAGCGTGGGAGCGCCTAGCACAGATACGCAGTATTTT	CASSVGAPSTDTQYF
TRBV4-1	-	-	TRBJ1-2	TGCGCCAGCAGCCAAGATCCTTGGTATGGCTACACCTTC	CASSQDPWYGYTF
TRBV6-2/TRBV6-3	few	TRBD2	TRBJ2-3	TGTGCCAGCAGTTACCCTCGGACTAGCGGGGACACGCAGTATTTT	CASSYPRTSGDTQYF
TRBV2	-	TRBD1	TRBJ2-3	TGTGCCAGCAGTGTTCCACAGGGGGATACGCAGTATTTT	CASSVPQGDTQYF
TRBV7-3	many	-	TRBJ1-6	TGTGCCAGCAGCTTAAGACAGTTGGATTCACCCCTCCACTTT	CASSLRQLDSPLHF
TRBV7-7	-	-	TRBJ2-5	TGTGCTAGCAGCACGACAGAGGGGGGGACCCAGTACTTC	CASSTTEGGTQYF
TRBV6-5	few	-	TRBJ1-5	TGTGCCAGCAGTCTATCAGACAGTAATCAGCCCCAGCATTTT	CASSLSDSNQPQHF
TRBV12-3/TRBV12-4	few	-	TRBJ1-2	TGTGCCAGCAGTTTGAGCTATTCCTATGGCTACACCTTC	CASSLSYSYGYTF
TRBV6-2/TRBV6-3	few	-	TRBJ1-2	TGTGCCAGCTGGGGGGACCACTCCAACTATGGCTACACCTTC	CASWGDHSNYGYTF
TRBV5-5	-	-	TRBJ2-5	TGTGCCAGCAGCAGACGGTCCGTCGAGACCCAGTACTTC	CASSRRSVETQYF
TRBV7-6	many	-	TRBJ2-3	TGTGCCAGCAGCTTTTCCCCTCTAGGTCGAGCCACGTCCACAGATACGCAGTATTTT	CASSFSPLGRATSTDTQYF
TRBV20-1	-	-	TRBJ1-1	TGCAGTGCTTATGACAAACAGAACACTGAAGCTTTCTTT	CSAYDKQNTEAFF
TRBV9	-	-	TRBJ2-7	TGTGCCAGCAGCGTAGGGGGGACGGCCTCCTACGAGCAGTACTTC	CASSVGGTASYEQYF